The 7 T cell receptor beta chains given below trace back to one sample, sequenced in a study of cytomegalovirus exposure and HLA in healthy donors (dated by TCRdb to 2017 to 2019). The library relied on the immunoSEQ multiplex PCR assay. For the multiplex PCR, a mixture combining 60 forward primers for TCR Vbeta segments and 13 reverse primers for TCR Jbeta segments was used. What TCRdb holds here is the immuneACCESS table cut down to in-frame rearrangements. Part of the clones is not present; checked against another copy, under half of the missing clones reflect an unresolved V gene, and the others are unexplained. In all, the sample holds tens of thousands of clones, and around 73% of those were seen once. The top ten hold approximately 5.4% of the sample. Sequences were obtained from PBMCs. The receptor source for this set is a man in his forties or fifties in good health and CMV-seronegative.

The genes are TRBV7-8 and TRBJ2-7, with D possibly being TRBD1 (6 bases). CDR1 is SGHVS, CDR2 FQNEAQ, per germline. This CDR3 has 13 residues. V was cut by 2 bases and J by 6 bases, with 11 bases left in between. This CDR3 is CASSLNRVGEQYF. For the CDR3, the DNA is TGTGCCAGCAGCTTAAACAGGGTAGGCGAGCAGTACTTC.

CDR3 bases: TGTGCCTGGAGCGGTTCTAATTCACCCCTCCACTTT. Its translation is CAWSGSNSPLHF. The genes are TRBV30 and TRBJ1-6; D ambiguous. The ends were cut back, 3 bases at V and 6 bases at J, with 6 bases in the middle. CDR1 GTSNPN and CDR2 SVGIG come from the germline V gene (reference sequence). CDR3 length: 12 amino acids.

J is TRBJ2-5 and V is TRBV5-6; 12 bases agree with TRBD2. In germline, CDR1 is SGHDT, CDR2 YYEEEE. Unmatched junction bases numbered 11, after V lost 3 bases and J lost 5 bases. The CDR3 totals 17 residues. Written as DNA, the CDR3 is TGTGCCAGCAGCTCACCAGGCGGACTAGCGGGGAGGGAGACCCAGTACTTC. It is translated as CASSSPGGLAGRETQYF.

The table lists this clone with a count of one. The genes are TRBV18 and TRBJ1-1; D remains unclear. V was trimmed by 3 bases and J by 1 base, leaving 9 bases between them. CDR3 length equals 14 residues. Per the germline V gene, CDR1 is KGHSH and CDR2 is LQKENI. The CDR3 loop reads CASSPLRGNTEAFF. CDR3 nucleotide sequence: TGTGCCAGCTCACCCCTTAGAGGGAACACTGAAGCTTTCTTT.

This clone has more than one count but fewer than ten. The J gene is TRBJ2-3, the V gene TRBV9; perhaps TRBD2 as D (7 bases). There are 15 residues in the CDR3. Germline V gene data show CDR1 as SGDLS and CDR2 as YYNGEE. V shed 10 bases and J shed 2 bases, with 20 bases lying between them. The CDR3, as DNA: TGTGCCTCCACCGGGGGGCCCCGCCCCACAGATACGCAGTATTTT. The encoded protein is CASTGGPRPTDTQYF.

The J gene is TRBJ1-2, the V gene TRBV6-4, with D hard to call. The germline V gene encodes CDR1 MRHNA and CDR2 SNTAGT. The CDR3 totals 13 residues. Trimming removed 2 bases at V and 8 bases at J, with 12 bases between. This chain's CDR3 is CASSDAVGMGYTF. In nucleotides, the CDR3 is TGTGCCAGCAGTGACGCGGTCGGGATGGGCTACACCTTC.

This chain connects TRBV6-4 to TRBJ2-1; 9 nucleotides align to TRBD1. The J segment lost 9 bases and the V segment lost 6 bases, leaving 9 bases of the junction unmatched. CDR3 length: 14 residues. Germline V gene lookup returns CDR1 MRHNA and CDR2 SNTAGT. Here the CDR3 reads CASSQYRGQGEQFF. Here the CDR3 DNA reads TGTGCCAGCAGCCAATACAGGGGGCAGGGTGAGCAGTTCTTC.